These 20 T cell receptor beta chains originate from one sample sequenced in a study of a mutant IDH1 vaccine in newly diagnosed glioma. Using immunoSEQ multiplex PCR, the repertoire was profiled, and TCRdb retains in-frame clones only, with some absent. In the table there are 50,000 to 75,000 clones, 91% of which are singletons. Time point reported: baseline, week 1 (first vaccination visit). Treatment given: pre-vaccination baseline after standard-of-care therapy. The sequencing used PBMCs, collected from a glioma patient treated with radiotherapy, temozolomide or both. The receptors originated from a man aged 45-60 years with glioma.

The rearrangement links TRBV6-6 to TRBJ2-7; 9 nucleotides align to TRBD1. The CDR3 is 16 residues long. Trimming at V came to 6 bases and at J to 0 bases, leaving 9 bases not matched to a gene. CDR1 is MNHNY, CDR2 SVGAGI, per germline (reference sequence). This CDR3 is CASSSPRDRASYEQYF. The CDR3 DNA is TGTGCCAGCAGCTCTCCCCGGGACAGGGCCTCCTACGAGCAGTACTTC.

CDR3 sequence (DNA): TGTGCCACCAGCAGCTTGGACAGGCCTAATGGCTACACCTTC. Translation: CATSSLDRPNGYTF. The rearrangement links TRBV15 to TRBJ1-2; 7 bases map to TRBD1. CDR1 and CDR2 (germline): LNHNV, YYDKDF (reference sequence). Losses at the gene ends were 3 bases for V and 6 bases for J; bases not matched to a gene: 7. This CDR3 spans 14 amino acids.

The genes are TRBV6-5 and TRBJ1-5; D remains ambiguous. This CDR3 spans 13 amino acids. Germline V gene data show CDR1 as MNHEY and CDR2 as SVGAGI. V dropped 4 bases and J dropped 4 bases, with 8 bases sitting between them. Here the CDR3 reads CASSSQQNQPQHF. For the CDR3, the DNA is TGTGCCAGCAGTTCCCAACAAAATCAGCCCCAGCATTTT.

In its sample, this clone was seen once. V usage is TRBV7-8 and J usage is TRBJ1-3, with D unclear. Germline CDR1 is SGHVS and CDR2 is FQNEAQ. This CDR3 is 13 amino acids long. V was trimmed by 8 bases and J by 1 base, leaving 9 bases between them. This CDR3 is CASSPQSGNTIYF. The CDR3 bases are TGTGCCAGCTCTCCGCAGTCTGGAAACACCATATATTTT.

The CDR3 protein is CASSLAGTSGTTGELFF. The CDR3 DNA reads as TGCGCCAGCAGCTTGGCCGGTACTAGCGGGACCACCGGGGAGCTGTTTTTT. The chain couples TRBV5-1 to TRBJ2-2; 10 bases fit TRBD2. The germline V gene has CDR1 SGHRS and CDR2 YFSETQ. J lost 4 bases, V lost 0 bases, and 6 bases had no gene match. This CDR3 has 17 amino acids.

A note on this clone: The sample has other DNA sequences that encode this CDR3 too. The chain is built from TRBV2 and TRBJ1-1; D possibly corresponds to TRBD1 (5 bases). The V and J ends lost 7 bases and 8 bases respectively, with 23 bases between them. Per germline, CDR1 SNHLY and CDR2 FYNNEI. The CDR3 contains 15 residues. The CDR3 coding sequence is TGTGCCAGCACCTCAACGGTCGGCCTAGGGGTAGAAGCTTTCTTT. Protein: CASTSTVGLGVEAFF.

The table lists this clone with a few counts. The chain combines TRBV30 with TRBJ1-1; D unresolved. Between the trimmed V and J ends, which lost 2 bases and 0 bases, there was a span of 7 bases. The CDR3 has 13 residues. The germline V gene encodes CDR1 GTSNPN and CDR2 SVGIG (reference sequence). The CDR3 DNA is TGTGCCTGGAGTTCGGTGGTGAACACTGAAGCTTTCTTT. Translating it yields CAWSSVVNTEAFF. The full variable domain, in which reference TRBV30 and TRBJ1-1 provide the parts outside the CDR3, is SQTIHQWPATLVQPVGSPLSLECTVEGTSNPNLYWYRQAAGRGLQLLFYSVGIGQISSEVPQNLSASRPQDRQFILSSKKLLLSDSGFYLCAWSSVVNTEAFFGQGTRLTVV.

The chain recombines TRBV5-5 with TRBJ1-1, with D maybe TRBD1 (5 bases). Per the germline V gene, CDR1 is SGHKS and CDR2 is YYEKEE (reference sequence). Trimming stripped 1 base from V and 5 bases from J, with 15 bases between. The CDR3 totals 15 residues. The CDR3 DNA sequence: TGTGCCAGCAGCTTGATTTTCAGGGCGGGGACTGAAGCTTTCTTT. As protein: CASSLIFRAGTEAFF.

J is TRBJ2-1 and V is TRBV4-3; weak D call: TRBD2 (5 bases). CDR1 is LGHNA, CDR2 YSLEER, per germline. V shed 2 bases and J shed 6 bases, with 8 bases lying between them. This CDR3 comprises 13 residues. As DNA, the CDR3 is TGCGCCAGCAGCCAATTCACTAGCAATGAGCAGTTCTTC. The encoded protein is CASSQFTSNEQFF.

The gene calls are TRBV19 and TRBJ2-7, with TRBD1 as a possible D gene (6 bases). Trimming pared 3 bases from V and 2 bases from J, leaving 20 bases between. Germline V gene data show CDR1 as LNHDA and CDR2 as SQIVND (reference sequence). CDR3 size: 17 residues. The CDR3 region is CASSISIQGLVPYEQYF. CDR3 in DNA: TGTGCCAGTAGTATCTCTATTCAGGGGCTAGTTCCCTACGAGCAGTACTTC.

The chain combines TRBV13 with TRBJ1-5; no clear D. Germline assignment: CDR1 PRHDT and CDR2 FYEKMQ (reference sequence). V shed 0 bases and J shed 5 bases, with 5 bases lying between them. This CDR3 is 13 amino acids long. CDR3 nucleotides: TGTGCCAGCAGCTTAGGCCGCGATCAGCCCCAGCATTTT. It specifies CASSLGRDQPQHF.

The chain links TRBV6-5 to TRBJ1-1; possible D gene TRBD1, 5 bases. The germline gives CDR1 MNHEY, CDR2 SVGAGI. The CDR3 is made up of 14 amino acids. V lost 8 bases and J 0 bases, leaving 13 bases between the germline ends. The CDR3 nucleotides are TGTGCCAGCTTGGGTGGACACTTGAACACTGAAGCTTTCTTT. Translation gives CASLGGHLNTEAFF.

The chain is built from TRBV7-9 and TRBJ1-2; D gene uncertain. V was pared by 5 bases and J by 7 bases, with 11 bases between. Looked up from germline, CDR1 is SEHNR and CDR2 is FQNEAQ (reference sequence). The CDR3 loop spans 12 amino acids. The CDR3 is CASSPTGIGYTF. The CDR3 DNA follows: TGTGCCAGCAGCCCAACGGGGATTGGCTACACCTTC. Full variable domain (outside the CDR3, taken from reference TRBV7-9 and TRBJ1-2): DTGVSQNPRHKITKRGQNVTFRCDPISEHNRLYWYRQTLGQGPEFLTYFQNEAQLEKSRLLSDRFSAERPKGSFSTLEIQRTEQGDSAMYLCASSPTGIGYTFGSGTRLTVV.

The chain recombines TRBV28 with TRBJ1-2; TRBD1 is a possible D gene (5 bases). Trimming shortened V by 5 bases and J by 4 bases, and 20 bases separated the two germline ends. The CDR3 loop spans 16 amino acids. CDR1 is MDHEN, CDR2 SYDVKM, per germline. The CDR3 is CASSPLLRGAVYGYTF. The CDR3 coding sequence is TGTGCCAGCAGTCCCCTATTGAGGGGCGCAGTCTATGGCTACACCTTC.

This sequence joins TRBV5-6 and TRBJ2-1; the match to TRBD1 covers 11 bases. This CDR3 is built from 17 residues. CDR1 SGHDT and CDR2 YYEEEE come from the germline V gene. The J segment lost 10 bases and the V segment lost 6 bases, leaving 18 bases of the junction unmatched. CDR3 amino acids: CASTSGTFGTGGKEQFF. The DNA for the CDR3 is TGTGCCAGCACCTCGGGGACGTTTGGGACAGGGGGAAAGGAGCAGTTCTTC.

This chain joins TRBV5-5 and TRBJ2-1; TRBD2 agrees at 11 bases. The V segment lost 4 bases and the J segment 4 bases; nucleotides outside the gene matches: 4. The germline CDR1 and CDR2 sequences are SGHKS and YYEKEE (reference sequence). The CDR3 totals 15 residues. Written as DNA, the CDR3 is TGTGCCAGCAGCCAGACTAGCGGGGTTTACAATGAGCAGTTCTTC. It yields the protein CASSQTSGVYNEQFF. Complete variable domain (other parts from reference TRBV5-5 and TRBJ2-1): DAGVTQSPTHLIKTRGQQVTLRCSPISGHKSVSWYQQVLGQGPQFIFQYYEKEERGRGNFPDRFSARQFPNYSSELNVNALLLGDSALYLCASSQTSGVYNEQFFGPGTRLTVL.

The chain couples TRBV4-1 to TRBJ2-1; 8 positions match TRBD2. The CDR3 extends over 15 amino acids. The V and J ends lost 7 bases and 10 bases, in that order; junction bases with no gene match: 15. Germline V lookup: CDR1 MGHRA, CDR2 YSYEKL. The CDR3 protein is CASMSTGGPEAEQFF. The CDR3 nucleotides are TGCGCCAGCATGTCCACGGGAGGGCCCGAGGCAGAGCAGTTCTTC.

V is TRBV5-6 and J is TRBJ2-7, with a possible D match to TRBD1 (6 bases). Trimming shortened V by 3 bases and J by 0 bases, and 16 bases separated the two germline ends. Germline CDR1 and CDR2: SGHDT and YYEEEE. The CDR3 length is 16 residues. The DNA of the CDR3 is TGTGCCAGCAGCTCAACCGGGACATCGAGCTCCTACGAGCAGTACTTC. This codes for CASSSTGTSSSYEQYF. Supplemented by reference TRBV5-6 and TRBJ2-7, the full variable domain reads DAGVTQSPTHLIKTRGQQVTLRCSPKSGHDTVSWYQQALGQGPQFIFQYYEEEERQRGNFPDRFSGHQFPNYSSELNVNALLLGDSALYLCASSSTGTSSSYEQYFGPGTRLTVT.

The J gene is TRBJ2-3, the V gene TRBV5-1; TRBD1 agrees at 7 bases. The germline V gene has CDR1 SGHRS and CDR2 YFSETQ. After removal of 2 bases from V and 5 bases from J, the junction contained 5 bases not matched to a gene. This CDR3 has 14 residues. CDR3 residues: CASSLTGDKDTQYF. CDR3 in DNA: TGCGCCAGCAGCTTAACAGGGGACAAAGATACGCAGTATTTT.

The chain combines TRBV13 with TRBJ2-5; TRBD1 agrees at 10 bases. CDR1 PRHDT and CDR2 FYEKMQ come from the germline V gene (reference sequence). This CDR3 spans 17 amino acids. V lost 6 bases and J lost 5; bases outside the gene matches: 15. Written as DNA, the CDR3 is TGTGCCAGCAGATCGCTTCGGACAGGGGGGTTGGGGGAGACCCAGTACTTC. Encoded protein: CASRSLRTGGLGETQYF.